The source of this T cell receptor beta chain is a study of technical replicates of blood from a handful of donors. The V end was cut by 6 bases, the J end by 6 bases, with 23 bases between. Germline CDR1 reads MDHEN; CDR2 reads SYDVKM. This CDR3 has 17 residues. Here immunoSEQ multiplex PCR was the method, and the copy in TCRdb shows in-frame clones only, minus some. The data contain some 64,000 clones, more than 95% of them singletons. The V and J genes are TRBV28 and TRBJ2-2, with a tentative D call TRBD1 (8 bases). The receptor was derived from a human donor in good health. The sample was T cells isolated from PBMCs. CDR3 residues: CASSRPSYRGGPGELFF. DNA for the CDR3: TGTGCCAGCAGCCGACCCTCGTACAGGGGGGGCCCCGGGGAGCTGTTTTTT.